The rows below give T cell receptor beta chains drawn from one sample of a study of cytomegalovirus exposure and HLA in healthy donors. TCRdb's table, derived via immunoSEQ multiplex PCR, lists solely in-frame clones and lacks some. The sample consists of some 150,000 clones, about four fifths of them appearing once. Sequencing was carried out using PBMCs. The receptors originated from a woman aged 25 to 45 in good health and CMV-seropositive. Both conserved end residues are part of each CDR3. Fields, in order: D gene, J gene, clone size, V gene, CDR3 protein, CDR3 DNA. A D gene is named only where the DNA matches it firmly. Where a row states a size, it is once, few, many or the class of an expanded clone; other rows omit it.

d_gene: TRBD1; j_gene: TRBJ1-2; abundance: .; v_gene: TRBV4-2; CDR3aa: CASSQDTGDRYGYTF; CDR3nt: TGTGCCAGCAGCCAGGACACAGGGGACCGCTATGGCTACACCTTC
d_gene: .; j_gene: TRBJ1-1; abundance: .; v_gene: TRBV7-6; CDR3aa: CASSFGQTEAFF; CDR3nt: TGTGCCAGCAGCTTCGGACAGACCGAAGCTTTCTTT
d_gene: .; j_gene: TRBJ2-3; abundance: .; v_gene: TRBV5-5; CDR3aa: CASSLETGEGTDTQYF; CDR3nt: TGTGCCAGCAGCCTAGAAACAGGGGAGGGCACAGATACGCAGTATTTT
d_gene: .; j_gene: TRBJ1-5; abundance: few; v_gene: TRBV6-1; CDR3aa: CASSLRVTEPQHF; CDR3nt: TGTGCCAGCAGCCTCAGGGTTACGGAGCCCCAGCATTTT
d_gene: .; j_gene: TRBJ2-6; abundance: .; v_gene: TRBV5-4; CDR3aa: CATQPPSGFSGANVLTF; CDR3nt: TGTGCCACCCAACCCCCGTCAGGGTTCTCTGGGGCCAACGTCCTGACTTTC
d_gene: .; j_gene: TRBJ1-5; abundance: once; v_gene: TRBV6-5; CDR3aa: CASSYSYLQPQHF; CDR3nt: TGTGCCAGCAGTTACTCGTATCTTCAGCCCCAGCATTTT
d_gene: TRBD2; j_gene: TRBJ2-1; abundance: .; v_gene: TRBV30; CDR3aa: CAWSRFSGGGYNEQFF; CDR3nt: TGTGCCTGGAGCAGGTTCTCAGGCGGGGGCTACAATGAGCAGTTCTTC
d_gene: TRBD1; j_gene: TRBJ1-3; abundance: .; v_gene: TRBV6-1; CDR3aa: CASSDPQGNTIYF; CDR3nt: TGTGCCAGCAGTGATCCACAGGGGAACACCATATATTTT
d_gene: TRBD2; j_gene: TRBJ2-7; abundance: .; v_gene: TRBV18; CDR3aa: CASSQSLTSGGNEQYF; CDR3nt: TGTGCCAGCTCTCAATCCTTGACTAGCGGGGGCAACGAGCAGTACTTC
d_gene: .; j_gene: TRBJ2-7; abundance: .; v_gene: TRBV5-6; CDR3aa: CASSLASLSYEQYF; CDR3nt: TGTGCCAGCAGCTTGGCCTCTCTATCCTACGAGCAGTACTTC
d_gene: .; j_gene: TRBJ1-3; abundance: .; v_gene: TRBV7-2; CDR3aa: CASSLWGVEADTIYF; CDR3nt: TGTGCCAGCAGCTTATGGGGTGTGGAGGCAGACACCATATATTTT
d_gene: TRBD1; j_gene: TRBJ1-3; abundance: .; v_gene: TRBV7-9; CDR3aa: CASSLKQGPGNTIYF; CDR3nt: TGTGCCAGCAGCTTAAAACAGGGGCCTGGAAACACCATATATTTT
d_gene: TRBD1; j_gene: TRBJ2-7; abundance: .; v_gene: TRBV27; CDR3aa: CASSRSTGESPQYF; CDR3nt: TGTGCCAGCAGCCGCTCGACAGGGGAATCCCCGCAGTACTTC
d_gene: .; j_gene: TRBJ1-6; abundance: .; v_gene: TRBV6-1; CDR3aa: CASSEWGRNSPLHF; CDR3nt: TGTGCCAGCAGTGAATGGGGGAGGAATTCACCCCTCCACTTT
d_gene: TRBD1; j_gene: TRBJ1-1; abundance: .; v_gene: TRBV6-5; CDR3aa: CASSYNPTGTEAFF; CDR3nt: TGTGCCAGCAGTTACAACCCGACAGGGACTGAAGCTTTCTTT
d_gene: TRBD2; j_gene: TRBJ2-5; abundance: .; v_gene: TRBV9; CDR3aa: CASSVEASGGFTQYF; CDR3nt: TGTGCCAGCAGCGTAGAGGCTAGCGGGGGATTTACCCAGTACTTC
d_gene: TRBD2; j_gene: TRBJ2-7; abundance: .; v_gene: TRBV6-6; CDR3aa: CASRGSGGPYEQYF; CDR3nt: TGTGCCAGCAGGGGTAGCGGGGGTCCCTACGAGCAGTACTTC
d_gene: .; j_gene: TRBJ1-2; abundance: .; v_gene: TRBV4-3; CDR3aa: CASSQDRGYGYTF; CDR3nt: TGCGCCAGCAGCCAAGACAGGGGCTATGGCTACACCTTC
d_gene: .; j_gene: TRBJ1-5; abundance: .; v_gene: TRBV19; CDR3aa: CASSEHRFQPQHF; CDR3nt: TGTGCCAGTAGTGAACACAGGTTTCAGCCCCAGCATTTT
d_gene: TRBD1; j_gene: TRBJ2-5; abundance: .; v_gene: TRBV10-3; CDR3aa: CAISEGTGGAETQYF; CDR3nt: TGTGCCATCAGTGAAGGGACAGGGGGAGCAGAGACCCAGTACTTC
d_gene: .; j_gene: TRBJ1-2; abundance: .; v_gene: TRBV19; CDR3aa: CASSIDQAANYGYTF; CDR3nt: TGTGCCAGTAGTATAGACCAGGCAGCTAACTATGGCTACACCTTC
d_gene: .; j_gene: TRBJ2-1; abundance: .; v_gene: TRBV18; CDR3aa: CASSPAGRKYNEQFF; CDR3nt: TGTGCCAGCTCACCGGCGGGACGGAAATACAATGAGCAGTTCTTC
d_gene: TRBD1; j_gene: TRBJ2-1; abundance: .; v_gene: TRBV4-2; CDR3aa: CASSPTGTVPNEQFF; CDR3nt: TGTGCCAGCAGCCCAACCGGGACAGTCCCTAATGAGCAGTTCTTC
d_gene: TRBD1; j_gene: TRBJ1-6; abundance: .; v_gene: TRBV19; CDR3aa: CPAGQGENSPLHF; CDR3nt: TGTCCCGCGGGACAGGGCGAGAATTCACCCCTCCACTTT
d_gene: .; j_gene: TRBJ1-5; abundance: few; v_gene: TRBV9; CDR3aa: CASSVLGRANQPQHF; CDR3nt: TGTGCCAGCAGCGTGCTGGGGAGGGCCAATCAGCCCCAGCATTTT
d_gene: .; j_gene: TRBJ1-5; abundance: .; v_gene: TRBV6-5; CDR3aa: CASSATYSNQPQHF; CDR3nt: TGTGCCAGCAGTGCTACTTATAGCAATCAGCCCCAGCATTTT
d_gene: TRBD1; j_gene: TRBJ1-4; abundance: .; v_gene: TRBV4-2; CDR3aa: CASSQGGRGQEKLFF; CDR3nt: TGTGCCAGCAGCCAAGGAGGCAGGGGGCAAGAAAAACTGTTTTTT
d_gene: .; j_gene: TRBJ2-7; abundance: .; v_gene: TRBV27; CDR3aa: CASSLKGPFYEQYF; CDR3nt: TGTGCCAGCAGTTTGAAGGGGCCCTTCTACGAGCAGTACTTC
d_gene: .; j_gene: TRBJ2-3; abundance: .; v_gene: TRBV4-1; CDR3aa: CASSQAVGGPDTQYF; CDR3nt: TGTGCCAGCAGCCAAGCTGTGGGGGGGCCTGATACGCAGTATTTT
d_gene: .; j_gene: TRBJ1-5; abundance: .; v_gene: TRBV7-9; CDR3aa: CSSSLFFGPDSNQPQHF; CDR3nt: TGTTCCAGCAGCTTATTCTTTGGGCCGGATAGCAATCAGCCCCAGCATTTT
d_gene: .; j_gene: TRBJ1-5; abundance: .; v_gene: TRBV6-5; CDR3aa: CASSGTRNLNQPQHF; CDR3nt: TGTGCCAGCAGTGGGACACGGAATCTTAATCAGCCCCAGCATTTT
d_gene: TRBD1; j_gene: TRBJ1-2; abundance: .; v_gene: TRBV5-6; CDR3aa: CASSWDSYGYTF; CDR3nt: TGTGCCAGCAGCTGGGACAGCTATGGCTACACCTTC
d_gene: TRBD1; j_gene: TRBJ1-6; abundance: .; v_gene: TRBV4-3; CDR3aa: CASTLGGAGSPLHF; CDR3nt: TGCGCCAGCACCCTAGGGGGCGCAGGATCACCCCTCCACTTT
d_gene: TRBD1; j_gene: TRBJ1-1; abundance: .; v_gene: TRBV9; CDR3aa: CASSAVQGGNAEAFF; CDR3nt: TGTGCCAGCAGCGCAGTACAGGGGGGGAACGCTGAAGCTTTCTTT
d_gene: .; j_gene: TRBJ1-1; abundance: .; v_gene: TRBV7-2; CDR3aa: CASSFFQEVEAFF; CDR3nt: TGTGCCAGCAGCTTCTTTCAGGAAGTTGAAGCTTTCTTT
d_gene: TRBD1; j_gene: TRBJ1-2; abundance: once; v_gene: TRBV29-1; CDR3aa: CSVGQASYGYTF; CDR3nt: TGCAGCGTCGGACAGGCCAGTTATGGCTACACCTTC
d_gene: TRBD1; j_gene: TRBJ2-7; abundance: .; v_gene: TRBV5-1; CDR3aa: CASSYSRDRGEQYF; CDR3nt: TGCGCCAGCAGCTATTCCCGGGACAGGGGGGAACAGTACTTC
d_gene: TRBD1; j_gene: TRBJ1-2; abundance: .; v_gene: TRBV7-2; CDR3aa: CASSRDSYYGYTF; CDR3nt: TGTGCCAGCAGCCGGGACAGTTACTATGGCTACACCTTC
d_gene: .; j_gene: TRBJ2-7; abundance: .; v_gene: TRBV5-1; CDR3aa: CASSLPTGIHEQYF; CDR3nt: TGCGCCAGCAGCTTGCCAACAGGGATCCACGAGCAGTACTTC
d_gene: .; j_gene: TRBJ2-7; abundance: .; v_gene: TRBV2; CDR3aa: CASSGGLSGEQYF; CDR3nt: TGTGCCAGCAGTGGAGGGTTATCCGGCGAGCAGTACTTC